Each of the 16 T cell receptor beta chains below was sequenced from the same sample in a study of cytomegalovirus exposure and HLA in healthy donors. PCR used 60 Vbeta primers and 13 Jbeta primers. Repertoires were generated with immunoSEQ multiplex PCR, while TCRdb's copy carries only in-frame clones and drops some. Of 45,000 to 65,000 clones in the sample, more than 70% were seen once. Sequences were obtained from PBMCs. The receptors derive from a woman aged 18 to 35 in good health and CMV-seronegative.

The CDR3 loop is CASSVSHKAGLSEQYF. The CDR3 coding sequence is TGTGCCAGCAGCGTTAGTCACAAAGCAGGATTATCCGAGCAGTACTTC. The genes are TRBV9 and TRBJ2-7; no firm D call. V lost 2 bases and J lost 6, with 21 bases in between. Germline-derived CDR1 and CDR2 are SGDLS and YYNGEE. CDR3 length: 16 residues.

The rearrangement links TRBV10-3 to TRBJ2-5; the match to TRBD2 covers 9 bases. The CDR3 covers 15 residues. V lost 4 bases and J lost 4; bases outside the gene matches: 7. The germline V gene has CDR1 ENHRY and CDR2 SYGVKD. The CDR3 region has the DNA TGTGCCATCAGTGCGTCTAGCGGGAATACAGAGACCCAGTACTTC. This codes for CAISASSGNTETQYF.

The genes are TRBV10-3 and TRBJ1-2, with 7 bases fitting TRBD1. Germline CDR1 is ENHRY and CDR2 is SYGVKD. V shed 4 bases, J shed 3 bases, and the junction held 11 bases outside the gene matches. The CDR3 is 16 amino acids. The CDR3 protein is CAISGAGGGGDYGYTF. The CDR3 DNA is TGTGCCATCAGTGGGGCGGGAGGGGGCGGCGACTATGGCTACACCTTC.

The chain carries TRBV21-1 and TRBJ2-1; the table gives TRBD2 as D, unverified against the DNA. TRBV21-1 is classified as a pseudogene. The CDR3 extends over 18 amino acids. In DNA form, the CDR3 reads TGTGCCAGCAGCAAAGTAGAGGGGAGCGGGAGGTCGGACAATGAGCAGTTCTTC. Translation gives CASSKVEGSGRSDNEQFF.

V is TRBV4-2 and J is TRBJ2-7; 8 positions match TRBD1. The junction had 10 bases not matched to a gene; V was cut back by 0 bases and J by 9 bases. This CDR3 has 15 residues. Germline V lookup: CDR1 LGHNA, CDR2 YNFKEQ. The CDR3 is CASSQEEGQAASQYF. For the CDR3, the DNA is TGTGCCAGCAGCCAAGAGGAGGGACAGGCGGCCTCGCAGTACTTC.

By sample fraction, this clone is medium-sized. This chain joins TRBV6-1 and TRBJ1-5, with D possibly being TRBD1 (5 bases). The germline CDR1 and CDR2 sequences are MNHNS and SASEGT. The CDR3 contains 15 residues. V shed 2 bases and J shed 7 bases, with 15 bases lying between them. The CDR3 region has the DNA TGTGCCAGCAGTGAACTCGAGGACATCCCCCAGCCCCAGCATTTT. It yields the protein CASSELEDIPQPQHF.

The chain uses TRBV30 and TRBJ2-1; possible D gene TRBD2, 6 bases. Germline loops: CDR1 GTSNPN, CDR2 SVGIG (reference sequence). The CDR3 runs to 13 residues. Between the trimmed V and J ends, which lost 2 bases and 4 bases, there was a span of 9 bases. The CDR3 sequence: CAWSPAGYNEQFF. For the CDR3, the DNA is TGTGCCTGGAGTCCCGCGGGGTACAATGAGCAGTTCTTC.

The genes are TRBV27 and TRBJ2-2; 12 bases align to TRBD2. The junction had 5 bases not matched to a gene; V was cut back by 2 bases and J by 4 bases. The germline gives CDR1 MNHEY, CDR2 SMNVEV (reference sequence). The CDR3 extends over 17 amino acids. The CDR3 region has the DNA TGTGCCAGCAGTTTACCTAGCGGGAGGGAACGCACCGGGGAGCTGTTTTTT. Its protein is CASSLPSGRERTGELFF.

This sequence joins TRBV7-9 and TRBJ2-7; TRBD2 agrees at 7 bases. The CDR3 loop spans 13 amino acids. Germline assignment: CDR1 SEHNR and CDR2 FQNEAQ (reference sequence). Losses at the gene ends were 6 bases for V and 3 bases for J; bases not matched to a gene: 5. CDR3 bases: TGTGCCAGCAGGCTGGGAGGGGACTACGAGCAGTACTTC. Translation gives CASRLGGDYEQYF.

The rearrangement uses TRBV9 and TRBJ2-7; tentatively, D is TRBD1 (6 bases). Germline V gene sequence: CDR1 SGDLS, CDR2 YYNGEE. The ends were cut back, 0 bases at V and 0 bases at J, with 10 bases in the middle. CDR3 size: 15 residues. The CDR3 sequence: CASSVGTVSSYEQYF. The CDR3, as DNA: TGTGCCAGCAGCGTAGGGACAGTTTCCTCCTACGAGCAGTACTTC.

The rearrangement links TRBV6-6 to TRBJ1-2; D is unclear. The V gene lost 6 bases and the J gene lost 0 bases, with 11 bases spanning the gap. This CDR3 is built from 14 residues. Germline V gene sequence: CDR1 MNHNY, CDR2 SVGAGI (reference sequence). The CDR3 sequence is CASSPHLSNYGYTF. The CDR3 DNA follows: TGTGCCAGCAGCCCACATCTGTCTAACTATGGCTACACCTTC.

The chain is built from TRBV28 and TRBJ1-1; 8 bases align to TRBD1. Trimming took 4 bases from V and 12 from J; bases not matched to a gene: 7. Per germline, CDR1 MDHEN and CDR2 SYDVKM. The CDR3 contains 12 residues. CDR3 sequence (DNA): TGTGCCAGCAGTTCGGACAGGGTGGGAACTTTCTTT. It yields the protein CASSSDRVGTFF.

The rearrangement uses TRBV19 and TRBJ2-2; D is possibly TRBD1 (6 bases). CDR1 and CDR2 (germline): LNHDA, SQIVND (reference sequence). V was trimmed by 1 base and J by 7 bases, leaving 13 bases between them. The CDR3 loop spans 15 amino acids. The CDR3 spells CASSIVAGVGGELFF. CDR3 sequence (DNA): TGTGCCAGTAGTATAGTGGCAGGGGTCGGCGGGGAGCTGTTTTTT.

The V gene is TRBV19, the J gene TRBJ1-1, with unresolved D. The V gene's germline CDR1 is LNHDA and CDR2 SQIVND (reference sequence). This CDR3 spans 13 amino acids. Trimming shortened V by 4 bases and J by 2 bases, and 8 bases separated the two germline ends. CDR3 DNA sequence: TGTGCCAGTAGTAAAAACGGTAACACTGAAGCTTTCTTT. It encodes CASSKNGNTEAFF.

The chain has TRBV27 and TRBJ2-7, with 9 bases matching TRBD2. Germline CDR1 and CDR2: MNHEY and SMNVEV (reference sequence). V shed 8 bases, J shed 0 bases, and the junction held 5 bases outside the gene matches. The CDR3 totals 14 residues. This chain's CDR3 is CASGTSLASYEQYF. CDR3 nucleotides: TGTGCCAGCGGGACTAGCCTTGCCTCCTACGAGCAGTACTTC.

This chain joins TRBV6-1 and TRBJ2-1, with TRBD2 identical over 8 bases. The CDR3 contains 14 residues. Per germline, CDR1 MNHNS and CDR2 SASEGT. The J segment lost 8 bases and the V segment lost 7 bases, leaving 10 bases of the junction unmatched. In DNA form, the CDR3 reads TGTGCCAGCACCGGGACTAGGACTACCGATGAGCAGTTCTTC. Translating gives CASTGTRTTDEQFF.